Listed below are T cell receptor beta chains from one sample, sequenced in a study of T cells in Graves' hyperthyroidism and ophthalmopathy. TCRdb reprocessed the multiplex PCR reads via MiXCR and lists one record per CDR3 protein. Of about 540,000 distinct CDR3 sequences listed, around 46% are singletons. The sample consisted of peripheral blood or thyroid tissue (not recorded which). Receptors were obtained from a woman aged 18-35 years with Graves' hyperthyroidism. The CDR3 runs from the conserved cysteine through the conserved F or W. Each record gives: D gene, V gene, J gene, clone size, CDR3 protein, CDR3 DNA. A D gene is named only where the DNA matches it firmly. Only some rows state a clone size, as once, few, many or a class for expanded clones.

D: -
V: TRBV4-1
J: TRBJ2-6
size: many
CDR3: CASSQVQTGANVLTF
DNA: TGCGCCAGCAGCCAAGTCCAGACGGGGGCCAACGTCCTGACTTTC

D: TRBD2
V: TRBV7-2
J: TRBJ2-7
size: -
CDR3: CASNIGLAGYEQYF
DNA: TGTGCCAGCAACATAGGACTAGCGGGATACGAGCAGTACTTC

D: TRBD1
V: TRBV20-1
J: TRBJ2-7
size: many
CDR3: CSANGQGSYEQYF
DNA: TGCAGTGCTAACGGACAGGGGTCCTACGAGCAGTACTTC

D: TRBD1
V: TRBV4-1
J: TRBJ1-2
size: few
CDR3: CASSQNTGDANYGYTF
DNA: TGCGCCAGCAGCCAGAATACAGGGGATGCTAACTATGGCTACACCTTC

D: -
V: TRBV7-6
J: TRBJ2-7
size: many
CDR3: CASSSNPAGEQYF
DNA: TGTGCCAGCAGCTCGAACCCAGCTGGTGAGCAGTACTTC

D: -
V: TRBV24-1
J: TRBJ2-7
size: many
CDR3: CATSDLIWGHSYEQYF
DNA: TGTGCCACCAGTGATTTGATTTGGGGACACTCCTACGAGCAGTACTTC

D: TRBD2
V: TRBV6-1
J: TRBJ2-3
size: -
CDR3: CASRLAGFSTDTQYF
DNA: TGTGCCAGCAGACTAGCGGGGTTTAGCACAGATACGCAGTATTTT

D: -
V: TRBV25-1
J: TRBJ1-2
size: -
CDR3: CASSPYPHRQPGGGGYTF
DNA: TGTGCCAGCAGTCCCTACCCCCATCGACAACCCGGGGGCGGTGGCTACACCTTC

D: -
V: TRBV14
J: TRBJ2-6
size: many
CDR3: CASSQRALPGANVLTF
DNA: TGTGCCAGCAGCCAAAGGGCCCTCCCTGGGGCCAACGTCCTGACTTTC

D: -
V: TRBV19
J: TRBJ1-1
size: -
CDR3: CASRSSGAEAFF
DNA: TGTGCCAGTCGGAGCTCGGGTGCTGAAGCTTTCTTT

D: TRBD1
V: TRBV2
J: TRBJ1-1
size: many
CDR3: CASLHILGTGNTEAFF
DNA: TGTGCCAGCTTACACATACTCGGGACAGGTAACACTGAAGCTTTCTTT

D: -
V: TRBV5-8
J: TRBJ1-5
size: many
CDR3: CASSFRVGSQPQHF
DNA: TGTGCCAGCAGCTTCAGGGTGGGGTCTCAGCCCCAGCATTTT

D: -
V: TRBV7-3
J: TRBJ2-2
size: -
CDR3: CASSLQGTQNTGELFF
DNA: TGTGCCAGCAGCTTACAGGGCACACAGAACACCGGGGAGCTGTTTTTT

D: -
V: TRBV5-1
J: TRBJ2-5
size: -
CDR3: CASSLEGVLRETQYF
DNA: TGCGCCAGCAGCTTGGAGGGGGTATTGAGGGAGACCCAGTACTTC

D: -
V: TRBV6-6
J: TRBJ2-5
size: many
CDR3: CASSYLGQQETQYF
DNA: TGTGCCAGCAGTTACCTGGGACAACAAGAGACCCAGTACTTC

D: TRBD1
V: TRBV18
J: TRBJ1-3
size: many
CDR3: CASSPRDSSGNTIYF
DNA: TGTGCCAGCAGCCCCCGGGACAGCTCTGGAAACACCATATATTTT

D: TRBD2
V: TRBV7-6
J: TRBJ2-3
size: few
CDR3: CASSLLLAGSSTDTQYF
DNA: TGTGCCAGCAGCTTACTTCTAGCGGGGTCTAGCACAGATACGCAGTATTTT

D: -
V: TRBV2
J: TRBJ1-1
size: -
CDR3: CASSDIPRTRNTEAFF
DNA: TGTGCCAGCAGTGATATTCCGAGGACCAGGAACACTGAAGCTTTCTTT

D: -
V: TRBV3-1
J: TRBJ1-2
size: many
CDR3: CASSQGRVSYTF
DNA: TGTGCCAGCAGCCAAGGAAGGGTATCCTACACCTTC

D: TRBD1
V: TRBV12-3/TRBV12-4
J: TRBJ1-6
size: -
CDR3: CASSYEQGTSPLHF
DNA: TGTGCCAGCAGTTATGAACAGGGGACTTCACCCCTCCACTTT

D: -
V: TRBV10-3
J: TRBJ2-7
size: -
CDR3: CAIRPPGAREQYF
DNA: TGTGCCATCCGACCTCCAGGGGCGCGGGAGCAGTACTTC

D: TRBD1
V: TRBV7-6
J: TRBJ2-7
size: -
CDR3: CASPGQGEEQYF
DNA: TGTGCCAGTCCGGGACAGGGGGAAGAGCAGTACTTC

D: -
V: TRBV7-9
J: TRBJ2-3
size: many
CDR3: CASSLAGGTDTQYF
DNA: TGTGCCAGCAGCTTAGCAGGGGGCACAGATACGCAGTATTTT

D: TRBD1
V: TRBV24-1
J: TRBJ2-7
size: -
CDR3: CATSGSTGVEQYF
DNA: TGTGCCACCAGTGGCTCGACAGGGGTCGAGCAGTACTTC

D: TRBD1
V: TRBV12-3/TRBV12-4
J: TRBJ1-1
size: -
CDR3: CASGLSITGATEAFF
DNA: TGTGCTAGTGGTTTGTCCATTACAGGGGCCACTGAAGCTTTCTTT

D: -
V: TRBV5-8
J: TRBJ1-5
size: many
CDR3: CASSGGPGGNQPQHF
DNA: TGTGCCAGCAGCGGGGGTCCAGGCGGCAATCAGCCCCAGCATTTT

D: -
V: TRBV24-1
J: TRBJ1-6
size: -
CDR3: CATSDLIGGSSPLHF
DNA: TGTGCCACCAGTGATCTAATAGGGGGGAGCTCACCCCTCCACTTT

D: -
V: TRBV24-1
J: TRBJ1-2
size: -
CDR3: CATSDLAGSYGYTF
DNA: TGTGCCACCAGTGATTTGGCAGGGAGCTATGGCTACACCTTC

D: -
V: TRBV19
J: TRBJ1-6
size: many
CDR3: CASSAGRRNSPLHF
DNA: TGTGCCAGTAGTGCGGGACGGCGGAATTCACCCCTCCACTTT

D: TRBD2
V: TRBV24-1
J: TRBJ2-2
size: many
CDR3: CATEGTSGSGELFF
DNA: TGTGCCACCGAGGGGACTAGCGGGAGCGGGGAGCTGTTTTTT